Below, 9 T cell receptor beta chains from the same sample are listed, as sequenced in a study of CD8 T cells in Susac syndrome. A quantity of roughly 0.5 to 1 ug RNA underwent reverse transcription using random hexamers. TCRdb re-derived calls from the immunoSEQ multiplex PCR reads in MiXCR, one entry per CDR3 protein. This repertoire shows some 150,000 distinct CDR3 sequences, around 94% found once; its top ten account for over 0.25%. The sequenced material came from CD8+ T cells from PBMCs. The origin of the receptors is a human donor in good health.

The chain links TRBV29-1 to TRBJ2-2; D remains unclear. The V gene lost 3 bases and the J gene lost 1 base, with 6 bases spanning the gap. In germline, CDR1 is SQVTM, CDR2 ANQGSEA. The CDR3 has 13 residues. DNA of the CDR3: TGCAGCGTTGATGGGCGGAACACCGGGGAGCTGTTTTTT. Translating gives CSVDGRNTGELFF.

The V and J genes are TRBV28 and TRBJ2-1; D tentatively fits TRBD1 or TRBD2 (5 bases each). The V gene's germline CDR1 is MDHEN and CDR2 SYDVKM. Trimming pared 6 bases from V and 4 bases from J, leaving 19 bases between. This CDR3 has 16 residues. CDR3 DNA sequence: TGTGCCAGCAGCGTGACAGCCTCCGAGGGGTACAATGAGCAGTTCTTC. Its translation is CASSVTASEGYNEQFF. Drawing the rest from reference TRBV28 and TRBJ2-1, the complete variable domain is DVKVTQSSRYLVKRTGEKVFLECVQDMDHENMFWYRQDPGLGLRLIYFSYDVKMKEKGDIPEGYSVSREKKERFSLILESASTNQTSMYLCASSVTASEGYNEQFFGPGTRLTVL.

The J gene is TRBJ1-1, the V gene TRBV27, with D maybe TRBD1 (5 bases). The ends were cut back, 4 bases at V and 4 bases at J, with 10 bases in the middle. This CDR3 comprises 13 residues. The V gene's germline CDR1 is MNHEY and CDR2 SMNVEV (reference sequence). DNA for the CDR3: TGTGCCAGCAGTTGGAGCGGGGGCACTGAAGCTTTCTTT. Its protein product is CASSWSGGTEAFF.

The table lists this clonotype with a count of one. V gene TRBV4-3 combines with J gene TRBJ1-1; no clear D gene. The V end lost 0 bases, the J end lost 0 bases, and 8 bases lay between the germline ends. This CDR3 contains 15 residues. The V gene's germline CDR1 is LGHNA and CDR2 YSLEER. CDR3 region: CASSQDDTLNTEAFF. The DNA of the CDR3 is TGCGCCAGCAGCCAAGATGACACCTTGAACACTGAAGCTTTCTTT.

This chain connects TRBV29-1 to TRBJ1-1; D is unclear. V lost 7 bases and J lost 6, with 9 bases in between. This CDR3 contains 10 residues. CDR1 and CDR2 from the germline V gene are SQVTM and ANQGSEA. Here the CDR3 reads CSASVAEAFF. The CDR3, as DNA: TGCAGCGCCAGTGTGGCTGAAGCTTTCTTT.

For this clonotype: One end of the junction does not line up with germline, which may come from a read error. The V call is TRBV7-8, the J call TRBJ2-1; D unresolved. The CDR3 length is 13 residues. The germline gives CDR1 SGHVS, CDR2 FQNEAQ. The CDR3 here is CASSHPVGTTDVF. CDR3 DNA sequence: TGTGCCAGCAGCCATCCGGTAGGAACTACCGACGTCTTC.

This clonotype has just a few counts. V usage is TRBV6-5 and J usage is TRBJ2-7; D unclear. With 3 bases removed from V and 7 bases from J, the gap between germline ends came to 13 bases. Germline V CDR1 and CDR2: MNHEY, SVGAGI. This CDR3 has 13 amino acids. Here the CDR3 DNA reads TGTGCCAGCAGTTATTCGGGCGGAAGAGAGCAGTACTTC. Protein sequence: CASSYSGGREQYF.

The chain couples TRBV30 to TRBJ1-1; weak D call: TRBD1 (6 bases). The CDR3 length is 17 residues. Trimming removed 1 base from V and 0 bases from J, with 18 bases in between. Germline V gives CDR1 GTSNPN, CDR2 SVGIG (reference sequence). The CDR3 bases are TGTGCCTGGAGTGAGGGGGGGGCCCTATCCCTGAACACTGAAGCTTTCTTT. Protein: CAWSEGGALSLNTEAFF.

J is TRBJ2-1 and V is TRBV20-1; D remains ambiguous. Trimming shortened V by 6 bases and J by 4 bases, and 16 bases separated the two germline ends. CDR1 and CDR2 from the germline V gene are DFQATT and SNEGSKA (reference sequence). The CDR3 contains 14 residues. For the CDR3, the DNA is TGCAGTGCCCTTAGATCGGACGAGTACAATGAGCAGTTCTTC. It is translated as CSALRSDEYNEQFF.